These 26 T cell receptor beta chains share one sample of origin, sequenced in a study of T-cell memory formation after mild COVID-19. TCRdb recomputed calls from the 5' RACE reads with MiXCR, one row per CDR3 protein. The sample lists 200,000 to 250,000 distinct CDR3 sequences; about 10% were seen once. The sample consisted of PBMCs or a T cell subset sorted from them (not recorded which). These TCRs come from a man younger than 35 who had mild COVID-19 (a few samples of this study predate the infection). Cell type and time point are not known.

This chain uses TRBV20-1 with TRBJ2-1, with TRBD2 matching over 16 bases. The CDR3 extends over 17 amino acids. Germline loops: CDR1 DFQATT, CDR2 SNEGSKA (reference sequence). The junction had 11 bases not matched to a gene; V was cut back by 6 bases and J by 6 bases. This chain's CDR3 is CSATPGTSGGAFNEQFF. DNA for the CDR3: TGCAGTGCCACTCCTGGGACTAGCGGGGGGGCGTTCAATGAGCAGTTCTTC.

This chain joins TRBV3-1 and TRBJ2-1, with D perhaps matching TRBD1 (7 bases). The CDR3 sequence is 15 residues long. CDR1 and CDR2 (germline): LGHDT, YNNKEL (reference sequence). Trimming took 3 bases from V and 4 from J, leaving 13 bases between them. CDR3 loop: CASSQGTAGYNEQFF. The CDR3 nucleotides read TGTGCCAGCAGCCAGGGGACAGCGGGTTACAATGAGCAGTTCTTC.

The table lists this clonotype with a few counts. The rearrangement uses TRBV15 and TRBJ2-5, with D perhaps matching TRBD1 (5 bases). Trimming took 0 bases from V and 9 from J, leaving 26 bases between them. The CDR3 is 18 residues long. Looked up from germline, CDR1 is LNHNV and CDR2 is YYDKDF (reference sequence). CDR3 bases: TGTGCCACCAGCAGAGATTCGAGCCGGTCTGGTTCCCAAGGGGCCCAGTACTTC. This encodes CATSRDSSRSGSQGAQYF.

This clonotype was picked up a small number of times. The chain carries TRBV7-9 and TRBJ1-5, with a weak D call TRBD1 (5 bases). Germline V gene sequence: CDR1 SEHNR, CDR2 FQNEAQ (reference sequence). V lost 0 bases and J 0 bases, leaving 12 bases between the germline ends. CDR3 length: 17 residues. The CDR3 protein is CASSLAFDSYSNQPQHF. The CDR3 coding sequence is TGTGCCAGCAGCTTAGCTTTTGACAGCTATAGCAATCAGCCCCAGCATTTT.

This clonotype was seen repeatedly, ten times or more. The J gene is TRBJ2-1, the V gene TRBV5-1; TRBD1 matches 8 bases. The CDR3 contains 15 residues. V lost 7 bases, J lost 6 bases, and 12 bases stayed unmatched. Germline V gene lookup returns CDR1 SGHRS and CDR2 YFSETQ. The CDR3 DNA is TGCGCCAGCTTCCAGGACAGGGCGAGGATCAATGAGCAGTTCTTC. Encoded protein: CASFQDRARINEQFF.

The chain employs TRBV20-1 and TRBJ2-1; the D is unclear. There are 11 residues in the CDR3. Germline CDR1 is DFQATT and CDR2 is SNEGSKA (reference sequence). The germline V and J ends were trimmed by 4 bases and 3 bases, with 4 bases remaining between them. CDR3 in DNA: TGCAGTGCTACCGGCTACAATGAGCAGTTCTTC. Its translation: CSATGYNEQFF.

This rearrangement joins TRBV12-3 or TRBV12-4 to TRBJ2-1; 10 bases align to TRBD2. V lost 6 bases and J lost 10; bases outside the gene matches: 9. CDR3 length: 14 amino acids. The CDR3, as DNA: TGTGCCAGCAGCCGGAGCGGGGGGGCCGGGGAGCAGTTCTTC. It encodes CASSRSGGAGEQFF.

The V call is TRBV4-2, the J call TRBJ2-3; no clear D gene. V dropped 4 bases and J dropped 3 bases, with 11 bases sitting between them. This CDR3 spans 14 amino acids. Germline CDR1 and CDR2: LGHNA and YNFKEQ. Written as DNA, the CDR3 is TGTGCCAGCAGCCCCAAATTCGGGACAGATACGCAGTATTTT. Its translation: CASSPKFGTDTQYF.

This rearrangement joins TRBV5-1 to TRBJ1-2; tentatively, D is TRBD1 (6 bases). Germline CDR1 and CDR2: SGHRS and YFSETQ. The V and J ends lost 6 bases and 2 bases respectively, with 14 bases between them. The CDR3 contains 14 residues. CDR3 in amino acids: CASKEGDANYGYTF. The CDR3, as DNA: TGCGCCAGCAAGGAGGGGGACGCGAACTATGGCTACACCTTC.

This clonotype was counted only a few times. The chain combines TRBV9 with TRBJ2-3; 7 bases match TRBD1. Germline CDR1 SGDLS, CDR2 YYNGEE. J was trimmed by 2 bases and V by 2 bases; bases with no gene match: 5. The CDR3 contains 15 residues. The CDR3 DNA sequence: TGTGCCAGCAGCGTCGGACAGGTCTCCACAGATACGCAGTATTTT. It yields the protein CASSVGQVSTDTQYF.

V is TRBV27 and J is TRBJ2-3; D is uncertain. This CDR3 is built from 13 residues. Looked up from germline, CDR1 is MNHEY and CDR2 is SMNVEV (reference sequence). V lost 5 bases and J 6 bases, leaving 12 bases between the germline ends. CDR3 residues: CASSPWQKDTQYF. CDR3 bases: TGTGCCAGCAGTCCCTGGCAAAAGGATACGCAGTATTTT.

V usage is TRBV12-5 and J usage is TRBJ2-6; D ambiguous. Between the trimmed V and J ends, which lost 3 bases and 2 bases, there was a span of 11 bases. The length of the CDR3 is 16 residues. Per the germline V gene, CDR1 is LGHNT and CDR2 is FRNRAP. CDR3 nucleotides: TGTGCTAGTGGTTTTAATGGCGGAGCTGGGGCCAACGTCCTGACTTTC. Translating gives CASGFNGGAGANVLTF.

The J gene is TRBJ2-3, the V gene TRBV9, with 7 positions matching TRBD2. V was pared by 0 bases and J by 5 bases, with 6 bases of the junction left unmatched. This CDR3 is built from 15 residues. Looked up from germline, CDR1 is SGDLS and CDR2 is YYNGEE. The CDR3 nucleotides are TGTGCCAGCAGCGTAGTCGGGGGGATAAGAGATACGCAGTATTTT. This gives the protein CASSVVGGIRDTQYF.

The rearrangement uses TRBV20-1 and TRBJ1-4; 7 bases agree with TRBD1. This CDR3 is built from 13 residues. Germline lookup yields CDR1 DFQATT and CDR2 SNEGSKA (reference sequence). V shed 6 bases and J 4 bases; nucleotides not matched to a gene: 5. The CDR3 is CSAPGQLNEKLFF. The CDR3 DNA reads as TGCAGTGCCCCGGGACAGCTTAATGAAAAACTGTTTTTT.

This clonotype has just a few counts. This chain uses TRBV16 with TRBJ1-1; D not certain. CDR3 length: 12 residues. The germline V gene has CDR1 KGHSY and CDR2 FQNENV. The V end was cut by 2 bases, the J end by 7 bases, with 8 bases between. CDR3 residues: CASSQNRGEAFF. The DNA of the CDR3 is TGTGCCAGCAGCCAAAACCGGGGTGAAGCTTTCTTT.

This clonotype was observed a few times. This chain links TRBV7-2 with TRBJ2-2; a weak D match, TRBD1 (5 bases). The V gene lost 2 bases and the J gene lost 2 bases, with 12 bases spanning the gap. The CDR3 is 16 residues long. CDR1 and CDR2 from the germline V gene are SGHTA and FQGNSA. DNA for the CDR3: TGTGCCAGCAGCTTATTTTCGCAGGGAAACACCGGGGAGCTGTTTTTT. Translating it yields CASSLFSQGNTGELFF.

In this sample, this clonotype turned up a few times. The chain uses TRBV7-6 and TRBJ2-5, with D unclear. Trimming pared 3 bases from V and 1 base from J, leaving 9 bases between. CDR1 is SGHVS and CDR2 is FNYEAQ in the germline V gene. The CDR3 totals 14 residues. DNA for the CDR3: TGTGCCAGCAGCTTTTACGTGGGCCAAGAGACCCAGTACTTC. Its translation is CASSFYVGQETQYF.

J is TRBJ1-2 and V is TRBV5-1, with D possibly being TRBD1 (6 bases). Germline assignment: CDR1 SGHRS and CDR2 YFSETQ. The CDR3 is 14 residues long. The V end lost 6 bases, the J end lost 3 bases, and 15 bases lay between the germline ends. This chain's CDR3 is CASTLGGEDYGYTF. The CDR3 nucleotides read TGCGCCAGCACCCTAGGGGGGGAGGACTATGGCTACACCTTC.

The chain is built from TRBV7-3 and TRBJ2-5, with D maybe TRBD2 (6 bases). V lost 5 bases, J lost 2 bases, and 15 bases lay in between. The CDR3 spans 15 residues. Per germline, CDR1 SGHTA and CDR2 FQGTGA. CDR3 in amino acids: CASSRNRGWQETQYF. Here the CDR3 DNA reads TGTGCCAGCAGCCGGAATCGGGGGTGGCAAGAGACCCAGTACTTC. Full variable domain (remainder filled in from reference TRBV7-3 and TRBJ2-5): GAGVSQTPSNKVTEKGKYVELRCDPISGHTALYWYRQSLGQGPEFLIYFQGTGAADDSGLPNDRFFAVRPEGSVSTLKIQRTERGDSAVYLCASSRNRGWQETQYFGPGTRLLVL.

The table lists this clonotype with a few counts. V and J are TRBV7-2 and TRBJ2-7, with D hard to call. Germline V gene lookup returns CDR1 SGHTA and CDR2 FQGNSA. The CDR3 is 13 amino acids. Trimming removed 5 bases at V and 4 bases at J, with 12 bases between. The DNA of the CDR3 is TGTGCCAGCAGCCTTAGTGCCTCGTACGAGCAGTACTTC. Amino acid sequence: CASSLSASYEQYF.

The chain carries TRBV5-1 and TRBJ2-1; 8 nucleotides agree with TRBD2. Germline V CDR1 and CDR2: SGHRS, YFSETQ. V lost 7 bases to trimming and J lost 0 bases; unmatched junction nucleotides: 6. This CDR3 comprises 15 residues. CDR3 coding DNA: TGCGCCAGCCGCTGGCGGGGGGACTCCTACAATGAGCAGTTCTTC. It specifies CASRWRGDSYNEQFF.

This clonotype showed up just a few times. The rearrangement joins TRBV12-3 or TRBV12-4 to TRBJ1-2; no reliable D call. The CDR3 totals 12 residues. Trimming removed 5 bases from V and 5 bases from J, with 9 bases in between. This CDR3 reads CASSLPHYGYTF. The CDR3 coding sequence is TGTGCCAGCAGTCTCCCTCATTATGGCTACACCTTC.

In this sample, this clonotype turned up a few times. V is TRBV12-3 or TRBV12-4 and J is TRBJ2-3; 11 bases fit TRBD2. CDR3 size: 16 residues. After removal of 7 bases from V and 5 bases from J, the junction contained 11 bases not matched to a gene. CDR3 DNA: TGTGCCAGCACCGACTTTAGCGGGGGGGCGATAGATACGCAGTATTTT. It is translated as CASTDFSGGAIDTQYF.

This clonotype was recorded a few times. V gene TRBV20-1 combines with J gene TRBJ2-5, with 14 bases lining up with TRBD2. CDR1 is DFQATT, CDR2 SNEGSKA, per germline (reference sequence). V trimming: 4 bases; J trimming: 4 bases; junction bases outside the gene matches: 5. The CDR3 length is 15 residues. The DNA for the CDR3 is TGCAGTGCTATCAGGACTAGCGGGGGGACAGAGACCCAGTACTTC. Residues: CSAIRTSGGTETQYF.

V gene TRBV3-1 combines with J gene TRBJ2-7; D is uncertain. The germline V gene encodes CDR1 LGHDT and CDR2 YNNKEL (reference sequence). The length of the CDR3 is 15 residues. Trimming removed 0 bases from V and 0 bases from J, with 9 bases in between. This CDR3 is CASSQDRILSYEQYF. The CDR3 DNA reads TGTGCCAGCAGCCAAGACAGGATTCTCTCCTACGAGCAGTACTTC.

The chain combines TRBV5-1 with TRBJ1-4; D is unresolved. The V end was cut by 0 bases, the J end by 8 bases, with 11 bases between. The V gene's germline CDR1 is SGHRS and CDR2 YFSETQ. The CDR3 is made up of 14 amino acids. The CDR3 DNA sequence: TGCGCCAGCAGCTTGGGACTTATACGGGAAAAACTGTTTTTT. Translation gives CASSLGLIREKLFF. The full variable domain, rest sourced from reference TRBV5-1 and TRBJ1-4, is KAGVTQTPRYLIKTRGQQVTLSCSPISGHRSVSWYQQTPGQGLQFLFEYFSETQRNKGNFPGRFSGRQFSNSRSEMNVSTLELGDSALYLCASSLGLIREKLFFGSGTQLSVL.